The TCR beta chain described here comes from a study of blood T cell repertoires in COVID-19. About the study: COVID-19 samples, acute and convalescent, were from the United States, Italy and Spain.

Produced via immunoSEQ multiplex PCR; TCRdb's table is partial and in-frame only. The sample records 140,000 to 150,000 clones, approximately 88% being singletons. The V and J ends lost 3 bases and 7 bases, in that order; junction bases with no gene match: 5. This CDR3 region has 14 residues. Per the germline V gene, CDR1 is LGHDT and CDR2 is YNNKEL (reference sequence). This sequence joins TRBV3-1 (or the pseudogene TRBV3-2) and TRBJ2-7; TRBD1 matches 11 bases. The specimen sequenced was peripheral blood. The sequence derives from a woman aged 50 to 65 with acute or convalescent COVID-19. The CDR3 sequence: CASSHGTGGHEQYF. In DNA form, the CDR3 reads TGTGCCAGCAGCCACGGGACAGGGGGTCATGAGCAGTACTTC.